These 4 T cell receptor beta chains originate from one sample sequenced in a study of cytomegalovirus exposure and HLA in healthy donors (TCRdb year 2017). Library creation used the immunoSEQ multiplex PCR assay. A mixture of 60 forward primers for TCR Vbeta segments and 13 reverse primers for TCR Jbeta segments was used in the multiplex PCR. TCRdb holds this immuneACCESS table with in-frame rearrangements only. Some clones are missing; in checked studies, unresolved V genes explain under half, and the rest has no known cause. The sample table records fewer than 200,000 clones; approximately 80% of these occur just once. About 1.9% of the sample is taken by the ten largest. The specimen sequenced was PBMCs. Receptors originate from a woman under 30 in good health and CMV-seronegative.

This chain connects TRBV7-2 to TRBJ2-3, with 10 positions matching TRBD2. The ends lost 8 bases at V and 1 base at J; junction bases unmatched: 6. The germline gives CDR1 SGHTA, CDR2 FQGNSA. The length of the CDR3 is 15 residues. Here the CDR3 reads CASGPGTSGTDTQYF. The CDR3, as DNA: TGTGCCAGCGGACCCGGGACTAGCGGCACAGATACGCAGTATTTT.

This clone has more than one count but fewer than ten. The genes are TRBV19 and TRBJ2-4, with 9 positions matching TRBD1. V gave up 5 bases and J gave up 3 bases; unmatched junction bases: 5. Germline CDR1 and CDR2: LNHDA and SQIVND (reference sequence). CDR3 length: 15 amino acids. For the CDR3, the DNA is TGTGCCAGTAGTTCGACAGGGGGGGGCAAAAACATTCAGTACTTC. The encoded protein is CASSSTGGGKNIQYF.

The chain employs TRBV7-2 and TRBJ1-5; 7 bases agree with TRBD1. Trimming at V came to 0 bases and at J to 4 bases, leaving 3 bases not matched to a gene. Germline-derived CDR1 and CDR2 are SGHTA and FQGNSA. There are 15 residues in the CDR3. The CDR3: CASSLAGTVNQPQHF. CDR3 in DNA: TGTGCCAGCAGCTTAGCCGGGACAGTTAATCAGCCCCAGCATTTT.

In DNA form, the CDR3 reads TGTGCCAGCAGCCAAGATTCCGGGACCCAGTACTTC. Its protein is CASSQDSGTQYF. J is TRBJ2-5 and V is TRBV4-2; D is undetermined. Germline CDR1 LGHNA, CDR2 YNFKEQ. The CDR3 consists of 12 residues. Between the trimmed V and J ends, which lost 0 bases and 7 bases, there was a span of 6 bases.